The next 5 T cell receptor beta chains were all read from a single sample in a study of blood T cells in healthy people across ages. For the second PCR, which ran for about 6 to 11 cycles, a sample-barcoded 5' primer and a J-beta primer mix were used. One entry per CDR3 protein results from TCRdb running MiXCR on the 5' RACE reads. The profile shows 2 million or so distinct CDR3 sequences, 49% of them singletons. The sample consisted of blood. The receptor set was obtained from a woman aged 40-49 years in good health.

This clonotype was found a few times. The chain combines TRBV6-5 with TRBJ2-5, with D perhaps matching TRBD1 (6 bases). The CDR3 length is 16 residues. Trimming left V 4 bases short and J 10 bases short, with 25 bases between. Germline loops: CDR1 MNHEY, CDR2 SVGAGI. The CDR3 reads CASSSVSQGMPQIQYF. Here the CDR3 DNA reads TGTGCCAGCAGTTCCGTTTCACAGGGAATGCCACAGATCCAGTACTTC.

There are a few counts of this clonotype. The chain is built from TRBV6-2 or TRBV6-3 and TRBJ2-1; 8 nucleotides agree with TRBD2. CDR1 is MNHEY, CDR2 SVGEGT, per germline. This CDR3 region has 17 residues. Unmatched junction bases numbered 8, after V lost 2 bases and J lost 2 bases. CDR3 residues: CASSYILAEAPYNEQFF. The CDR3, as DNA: TGTGCCAGCAGTTACATACTAGCGGAGGCTCCCTACAATGAGCAGTTCTTC.

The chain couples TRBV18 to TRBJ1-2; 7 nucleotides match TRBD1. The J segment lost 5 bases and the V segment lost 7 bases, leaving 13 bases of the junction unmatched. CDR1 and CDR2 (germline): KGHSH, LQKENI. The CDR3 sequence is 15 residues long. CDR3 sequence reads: CASLEERDRWYGYTF. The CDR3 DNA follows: TGTGCCAGCTTGGAAGAGCGGGACAGATGGTATGGCTACACCTTC.

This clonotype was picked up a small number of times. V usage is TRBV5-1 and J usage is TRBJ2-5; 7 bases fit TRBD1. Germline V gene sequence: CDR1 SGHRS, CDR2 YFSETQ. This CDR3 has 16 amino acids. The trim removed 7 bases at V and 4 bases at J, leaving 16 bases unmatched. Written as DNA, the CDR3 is TGCGCCAGCGGTCCCACAGGGGCGCTGCGTGGAGAGACCCAGTACTTC. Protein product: CASGPTGALRGETQYF.

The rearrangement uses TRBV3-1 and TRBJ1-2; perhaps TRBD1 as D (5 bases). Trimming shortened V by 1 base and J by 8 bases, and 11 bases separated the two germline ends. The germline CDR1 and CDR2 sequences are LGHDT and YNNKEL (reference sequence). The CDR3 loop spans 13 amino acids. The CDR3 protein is CASSQVGDGGYTF. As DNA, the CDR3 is TGTGCCAGCAGCCAAGTGGGGGATGGCGGCTACACCTTC.